This T cell receptor (beta chain) was observed in a study of T cell responses to AZD1222 COVID-19 vaccine. With regard to this clone: Its cognate antigen is unknown.

Trimming removed 1 base from V and 1 base from J, with 12 bases in between. Germline CDR1 and CDR2: SEHNR and FQNEAQ (reference sequence). The CDR3 runs 16 residues. The protocol was immunoSEQ multiplex PCR, while the TCRdb copy is restricted to in-frame clones and leaves out a portion. The profile covers some 120,000 clones, with 75% to 85% appearing a single time and 27% taken by the ten largest. Overall study findings and caveats: With dominance at 160-218 and 743-854, vaccine-associated CD4 TCRs spanned spike.

The rearrangement joins TRBV7-9 to TRBJ2-3; D possibly corresponds to TRBD1 (5 bases). Sample: peripheral blood, taken 28 days after the second AZD1222 dose. The TCR originated in an adult who received the AZD1222 COVID-19 vaccine. CDR3 region: CASSLEGAVRTDTQYF. The CDR3 DNA sequence: TGTGCCAGCAGCTTAGAAGGGGCGGTACGCACAGATACGCAGTATTTT.